The 27 T cell receptor beta chains listed next were all sequenced from one sample in a study of Graves' ophthalmopathy and Graves' hyperthyroidism. The TCR beta CDR3 regions underwent amplification from RNA transcripts. The first round was an RT-PCR with HTBI primers, and the second round was a multiplex PCR. Using its own MiXCR run on the multiplex PCR reads, TCRdb lists one record per CDR3 protein. The sample records about 400,000 distinct CDR3 sequences, around 21% being singletons. The sample taken for sequencing was peripheral blood. These receptors were collected from a woman aged 18 to 35 with stable Graves' hyperthyroidism.

This clonotype has a count of ten or more. Compared with germline, one end of the junction differs, possibly owing to a read error. This chain uses TRBV18 with TRBJ1-1, with TRBD1 matching over 7 bases. CDR1 KGHSH and CDR2 LQKENI come from the germline V gene. The CDR3 has 14 residues. The CDR3 nucleotides are TGCGCCAGCAGCCCGGGACAGCAGAACACTGAAGCTTTCTTT. It translates to CASSPGQQNTEAFF.

The rearrangement uses TRBV20-1 and TRBJ2-7, with 7 bases aligning to TRBD2. Germline assignment: CDR1 DFQATT and CDR2 SNEGSKA (reference sequence). V dropped 7 bases and J dropped 2; count of bases not matched to a gene: 5. The CDR3 is 12 amino acids. The DNA for the CDR3 is TGCAGTGGGGGGGGGGAAGCCTACGAGCAGTACTTC. It specifies CSGGGEAYEQYF.

This clonotype was counted at least ten times. This chain uses TRBV29-1 with TRBJ1-2; 8 bases are shared with TRBD1. The CDR3 is made up of 12 amino acids. Germline V gene sequence: CDR1 SQVTM, CDR2 ANQGSEA. V dropped 6 bases and J dropped 4; count of bases not matched to a gene: 4. Here the CDR3 DNA reads TGCAGCGTGGAGACAGGGGCCTATGGCTACACCTTC. This encodes CSVETGAYGYTF.

This clonotype was counted many times. CDR3 DNA sequence: TGTGCCAGCAGCTTAGCGCTCCAAGAGACCCAGTACTTC. Protein sequence: CASSLALQETQYF. The chain employs TRBV7-6 and TRBJ2-5, with D uncertain. V was trimmed by 0 bases and J by 1 base, leaving 3 bases between them. From germline, CDR1 is SGHVS and CDR2 FNYEAQ. The CDR3 contains 13 residues.

This clonotype has ten or more counts. The chain recombines TRBV6-2 or TRBV6-3 with TRBJ2-7; D remains ambiguous. Trimming shortened V by 6 bases and J by 6 bases, and 9 bases separated the two germline ends. The CDR3 loop spans 11 amino acids. CDR1 and CDR2 from the germline V gene are MNHEY and SVGEGT. CDR3 bases: TGTGCCAGCAGGTACCCGGGCGAGCAGTACTTC. This sequence encodes CASRYPGEQYF.

This clonotype was seen at least ten times. The rearrangement uses TRBV28 and TRBJ2-5, with TRBD1 matching 8 bases. Germline lookup yields CDR1 MDHEN and CDR2 SYDVKM. This CDR3 is built from 18 residues. V dropped 4 bases and J dropped 2; count of bases not matched to a gene: 15. Here the CDR3 reads CASSSQPLDRAPQETQYF. CDR3 nucleotides: TGTGCCAGCAGTTCTCAACCCTTGGACAGGGCACCTCAAGAGACCCAGTACTTC. Supplemented by reference TRBV28 and TRBJ2-5, the full variable domain reads DVKVTQSSRYLVKRTGEKVFLECVQDMDHENMFWYRQDPGLGLRLIYFSYDVKMKEKGDIPEGYSVSREKKERFSLILESASTNQTSMYLCASSSQPLDRAPQETQYFGPGTRLLVL.

This clonotype occurred many times. The chain links TRBV9 to TRBJ2-7, with 9 bases matching TRBD2. The germline gives CDR1 SGDLS, CDR2 YYNGEE. The CDR3 covers 13 residues. Trimming took 3 bases from V and 7 from J; bases not matched to a gene: 5. CDR3 region: CASSGSGSGEQYF. CDR3 in DNA: TGTGCCAGCAGCGGTAGCGGGAGCGGGGAGCAGTACTTC.

This clonotype has at least ten counts. V gene TRBV28 combines with J gene TRBJ1-1; no firm D call. Deletions cut 6 bases from V and 4 bases from J, with 12 bases between. The germline V gene encodes CDR1 MDHEN and CDR2 SYDVKM. The CDR3 is 13 amino acids. The CDR3 sequence: CASSLPGFTEAFF. In DNA, the CDR3 is TGTGCCAGCAGCTTGCCGGGTTTCACTGAAGCTTTCTTT. Full variable domain (remainder filled in from reference TRBV28 and TRBJ1-1): DVKVTQSSRYLVKRTGEKVFLECVQDMDHENMFWYRQDPGLGLRLIYFSYDVKMKEKGDIPEGYSVSREKKERFSLILESASTNQTSMYLCASSLPGFTEAFFGQGTRLTVV.

The chain combines TRBV15 with TRBJ1-2; no clear D. Germline CDR1 and CDR2: LNHNV and YYDKDF (reference sequence). Trimming removed 5 bases at V and 6 bases at J, with 13 bases between. The CDR3 runs 13 residues. CDR3 sequence reads: CATSVKRRDGYTF. CDR3 nucleotides: TGTGCCACCAGCGTAAAGAGGCGGGATGGCTACACCTTC.

This clonotype was recorded at least ten times. This sequence joins TRBV5-1 and TRBJ2-7, with D perhaps TRBD2 (5 bases). The V end lost 4 bases, the J end lost 3 bases, and 8 bases lay between the germline ends. CDR1 is SGHRS and CDR2 is YFSETQ in the germline V gene. The CDR3 contains 12 residues. The CDR3 reads CASSGESYEQYF. The CDR3 DNA follows: TGCGCCAGCAGCGGGGAGAGCTACGAGCAGTACTTC.

This chain links TRBV6-5 with TRBJ1-2; unclear D gene. The CDR3 is 12 amino acids. The V and J ends lost 2 bases and 11 bases respectively, with 12 bases between them. The germline V gene has CDR1 MNHEY and CDR2 SVGAGI. Here the CDR3 reads CASSYEGVGYTF. CDR3 sequence (DNA): TGTGCCAGCAGTTACGAGGGTGTGGGGTACACCTTC.

As concerns this clonotype: The germline gene is not matched at one end of the junction; a read error may be the cause. V is TRBV13 and J is TRBJ2-5, with TRBD1 matching over 8 bases. CDR3 length equals 14 residues. Germline CDR1 PRHDT, CDR2 FYEKMQ (reference sequence). The CDR3 DNA reads TGTGTCAGCAGCCTCTTGGGACAGGAAGAGACCCAGTACTTC. Protein: CVSSLLGQEETQYF.

This clonotype showed up many times. This chain links TRBV20-1 with TRBJ2-4; 15 positions agree with TRBD2. V shed 2 bases, J shed 2 bases, and the junction held 13 bases outside the gene matches. Germline CDR1 and CDR2: DFQATT and SNEGSKA (reference sequence). The CDR3 is 20 amino acids. This CDR3 is CSARPGLAGGPSSSKNIQYF. In DNA, the CDR3 is TGCAGTGCTAGACCTGGACTAGCGGGAGGGCCCTCGAGTTCCAAAAACATTCAGTACTTC.

This clonotype was picked up many times. The chain uses TRBV24-1 and TRBJ1-1; D remains ambiguous. V lost 7 bases and J lost 4, with 12 bases in between. Germline CDR1 KGHDR, CDR2 SFDVKD. CDR3 size: 13 residues. The CDR3 spells CATREREGTEAFF. CDR3 DNA sequence: TGTGCCACCAGAGAAAGGGAGGGCACTGAAGCTTTCTTT.

This rearrangement joins TRBV20-1 to TRBJ2-7; 13 positions match TRBD2. This CDR3 contains 15 residues. V dropped 5 bases and J dropped 2; count of bases not matched to a gene: 6. The germline V gene encodes CDR1 DFQATT and CDR2 SNEGSKA (reference sequence). In DNA, the CDR3 is TGCAGTGCTCAATCTACTAGCGGGGGGGCCTACGAGCAGTACTTC. It is translated as CSAQSTSGGAYEQYF.

This clonotype appeared many times. This chain uses TRBV25-1 with TRBJ2-7; 7 bases are a match to TRBD2. Trimming took 6 bases from V and 4 from J; bases not matched to a gene: 6. The germline gives CDR1 MGHDK, CDR2 SYGVNS. The CDR3 has 13 residues. The CDR3 region is CASSNPGGYEQYF. The CDR3 coding sequence is TGTGCCAGCAGCAATCCGGGGGGTTACGAGCAGTACTTC.

This clonotype was counted many times. CDR3 nucleotide sequence: TGTGCCAGCAGTGATAACTCCCTAGCCAAAAACATTCAGTACTTC. The encoded protein is CASSDNSLAKNIQYF. The chain couples TRBV6-1 to TRBJ2-4; D call uncertain. Germline CDR1 reads MNHNS; CDR2 reads SASEGT. Trimming removed 3 bases at V and 0 bases at J, with 9 bases between. The CDR3 has 15 residues.

This clonotype was observed many times. This sequence joins TRBV19 and TRBJ1-2; weak D call: TRBD1 (6 bases). CDR1 and CDR2 (germline): LNHDA, SQIVND (reference sequence). CDR3 length equals 15 residues. V was shortened by 3 bases and J by 4 bases, with 15 bases between the two germline ends. CDR3 DNA sequence: TGTGCCAGTAGTATTGCCCTGGACAGCGCCTATGGCTACACCTTC. Encoded protein: CASSIALDSAYGYTF.

This clonotype showed up many times. The chain employs TRBV2 and TRBJ2-5; no clear D. The CDR3 spans 13 residues. Germline CDR1 SNHLY, CDR2 FYNNEI. V was pared by 7 bases and J by 5 bases, with 14 bases between. The CDR3 is CASNPPFWETQYF. The DNA of the CDR3 is TGTGCCAGCAACCCACCTTTTTGGGAGACCCAGTACTTC.

This clonotype was seen repeatedly, ten times or more. The chain couples TRBV6-1 to TRBJ1-1, with 7 bases aligning to TRBD1. Germline CDR1 is MNHNS and CDR2 is SASEGT. The CDR3 consists of 13 residues. V was clipped by 10 bases and J by 2 bases; unmatched bases: 7. CDR3 region: CATTGTVNTEAFF. The CDR3 DNA reads as TGTGCCACAACCGGGACAGTAAACACTGAAGCTTTCTTT.

This clonotype was found many times. CDR3 residues: CASSSRDYRRDAFF. For the CDR3, the DNA is TGTGCCAGCAGCTCCCGGGACTATCGAAGGGATGCTTTCTTT. This chain joins TRBV11-2 and TRBJ1-1; maybe TRBD1 (5 bases). Trimming shortened V by 4 bases and J by 11 bases, and 20 bases separated the two germline ends. The CDR3 is 14 amino acids. Per the germline V gene, CDR1 is SGHAT and CDR2 is FQNNGV.

This clonotype was counted once. The genes are TRBV12-3 or TRBV12-4 and TRBJ2-7; D might be TRBD1 or TRBD2, each matching 6 bases. With 7 bases removed from V and 2 bases from J, the gap between germline ends came to 18 bases. This CDR3 has 15 amino acids. The CDR3 nucleotides read TGTGCCAGCACCCCGAGGGGGGCCGATCCCTACGAGCAGTACTTC. Translation: CASTPRGADPYEQYF.

This clonotype was found many times. The rearrangement links TRBV11-3 to TRBJ1-1; D perhaps matches TRBD1 (6 bases). V lost 5 bases and J lost 2, with 12 bases in between. The CDR3 loop spans 14 amino acids. Germline lookup yields CDR1 SGHNT and CDR2 YENEEA. CDR3 sequence (DNA): TGTGCCAGCAGCCCCTCGACAGGCAACACTGAAGCTTTCTTT. Translated: CASSPSTGNTEAFF.

This clonotype has a count of ten or more. CDR3 sequence: CASSYGAPNQNIQYF. CDR3 coding DNA: TGTGCCAGCAGTTACGGAGCACCGAACCAAAACATTCAGTACTTC. V usage is TRBV6-5 and J usage is TRBJ2-4; D is ambiguous. There are 15 residues in the CDR3. Trimming took off 2 bases at V and 5 bases at J, with 13 bases between the two ends. Germline values: CDR1 MNHEY, CDR2 SVGAGI.

A word on this clonotype: One end of the junction fails to match germline, which may point to a read error. As DNA, the CDR3 is TGTGCCAGCACGCCAATTCAACAGAACCACTATGGCTACACGTTC. It codes for CASTPIQQNHYGYTF. The rearrangement joins TRBV11-1 to TRBJ1-2; no clear D. CDR1 and CDR2 (germline): SGHAT, FQDESV (reference sequence). The CDR3 has 15 amino acids.

This clonotype was observed at least ten times. CDR3 sequence: CASSWTRNTEAFF. CDR3 bases: TGTGCCAGCAGTTGGACACGGAACACTGAAGCTTTCTTT. J is TRBJ1-1 and V is TRBV6-5; D perhaps matches TRBD1 (5 bases). The CDR3 has 13 residues. V dropped 4 bases and J dropped 1 base, with 7 bases sitting between them. Germline assignment: CDR1 MNHEY and CDR2 SVGAGI.

V and J are TRBV5-1 and TRBJ2-3; D may be TRBD2 (5 bases). The CDR3 has 14 amino acids. CDR1 and CDR2 from the germline V gene are SGHRS and YFSETQ. Between the trimmed V and J ends, which lost 2 bases and 3 bases, there was a span of 10 bases. The CDR3 DNA sequence: TGCGCCAGCAGCTTCAAAAGCGGTACAGATACGCAGTATTTT. It codes for CASSFKSGTDTQYF.